The 30 T cell receptor beta chains given below trace back to one sample, sequenced in a study of shared clonotypes between healthy human individuals. Measured with immunoSEQ multiplex PCR; TCRdb has only the in-frame clones, and not every one. The table records about 1.5 million clones, 98% of them present only once. Specimen: naive CD4+ T cells sorted from blood. Subset reported: CD45RA+ positively selected. Receptors were obtained from a man in his thirties or forties in good health.

The chain combines TRBV2 with TRBJ2-3, with D possibly TRBD2 on 5 matching bases. V was shortened by 7 bases and J by 5 bases, with 10 bases between the two germline ends. Looked up from germline, CDR1 is SNHLY and CDR2 is FYNNEI. The CDR3 spans 12 residues. This CDR3 reads CASTRDEDTQYF. CDR3 nucleotide sequence: TGTGCCAGCACGAGGGATGAAGATACGCAGTATTTT.

V and J are TRBV27 and TRBJ2-5; possibly TRBD2 for D (6 bases). Germline loops: CDR1 MNHEY, CDR2 SMNVEV (reference sequence). CDR3 length equals 15 residues. The V and J ends lost 3 bases and 2 bases respectively, with 13 bases between them. The CDR3 DNA reads TGTGCCAGCAGTTTTCGGGGCGGGGTACAAGAGACCCAGTACTTC. Translating gives CASSFRGGVQETQYF.

The chain combines TRBV28 with TRBJ2-7; TRBD1 might be the D (6 bases). Trimming stripped 10 bases from V and 8 bases from J, with 18 bases between. CDR1 MDHEN and CDR2 SYDVKM come from the germline V gene. CDR3 length equals 12 residues. The CDR3: CATKGESGKQYF. The CDR3 nucleotides are TGTGCCACCAAGGGGGAGAGCGGTAAGCAGTACTTC.

This chain connects TRBV10-1 to TRBJ2-1; the D gene is possibly TRBD1 (5 bases). The CDR3 consists of 12 residues. The germline V and J ends were trimmed by 4 bases and 5 bases, with 6 bases remaining between them. Per germline, CDR1 WNHNN and CDR2 SYGVQD (reference sequence). The CDR3 sequence is CASSVTDNEQFF. The DNA of the CDR3 is TGCGCCAGCAGTGTGACAGACAATGAGCAGTTCTTC.

This sequence joins TRBV28 and TRBJ1-5; possible D gene TRBD1, 6 bases. Per germline, CDR1 MDHEN and CDR2 SYDVKM. This CDR3 has 14 residues. V was trimmed by 5 bases and J by 3 bases, leaving 11 bases between them. CDR3 sequence (DNA): TGTGCCAGCAGTCCCGACAGGCCCAATCAGCCCCAGCATTTT. It translates to CASSPDRPNQPQHF.

This sequence joins TRBV7-6 and TRBJ2-7, with 8 positions matching TRBD2. Germline V gene lookup returns CDR1 SGHVS and CDR2 FNYEAQ. The CDR3 totals 14 residues. Trimming at V came to 5 bases and at J to 2 bases, leaving 5 bases not matched to a gene. DNA of the CDR3: TGTGCCAGCAGCAGGGGACTAGGGGCCTACGAGCAGTACTTC. It codes for CASSRGLGAYEQYF.

This chain joins TRBV10-3 and TRBJ2-3, with D maybe TRBD1 (6 bases). Germline loops: CDR1 ENHRY, CDR2 SYGVKD. The CDR3 sequence is 17 residues long. V was cut by 7 bases and J by 0 bases, with 20 bases left in between. CDR3 region: CAITKDRTDPSTDTQYF. For the CDR3, the DNA is TGTGCCATCACCAAAGACAGGACTGACCCTAGCACAGATACGCAGTATTTT.

The V call is TRBV6-6, the J call TRBJ2-7, with 7 bases fitting TRBD2. CDR1 and CDR2 (germline): MNHNY, SVGAGI (reference sequence). The trim removed 1 base at V and 9 bases at J, leaving 6 bases unmatched. The CDR3 covers 13 residues. For the CDR3, the DNA is TGTGCCAGCAGTTACTTGCGGGAGCAAGCGCAGTACTTC. Translation gives CASSYLREQAQYF.

The CDR3 coding sequence is TGTGCCAGCAGCTTGTCGACAGGGGGAGGGCAAGAGACCCAGTACTTC. Encoded protein: CASSLSTGGGQETQYF. V is TRBV7-2 and J is TRBJ2-5; TRBD1 matches 9 bases. CDR3 length: 16 residues. Per the germline V gene, CDR1 is SGHTA and CDR2 is FQGNSA. V dropped 3 bases and J dropped 2; count of bases not matched to a gene: 7.

CDR3 DNA sequence: TGTGCCAGCAGCTTAGAACTCTCGGGAACTTCTTCCTACGAGCAGTACTTC. Its protein product is CASSLELSGTSSYEQYF. The chain recombines TRBV7-8 with TRBJ2-7; the D gene is possibly TRBD2 (5 bases). Trimming shortened V by 1 base and J by 1 base, and 17 bases separated the two germline ends. The CDR3 is made up of 17 amino acids. Germline V gene sequence: CDR1 SGHVS, CDR2 FQNEAQ. Drawing the rest from reference TRBV7-8 and TRBJ2-7, the complete variable domain is GAGVSQSPRYKVAKRGQDVALRCDPISGHVSLFWYQQALGQGPEFLTYFQNEAQLDKSGLPSDRFFAERPEGSVSTLKIQRTQQEDSAVYLCASSLELSGTSSYEQYFGPGTRLTVT.

V usage is TRBV2 and J usage is TRBJ1-5; perhaps TRBD1 as D (5 bases). From germline, CDR1 is SNHLY and CDR2 FYNNEI. The CDR3 totals 15 residues. Trimming shortened V by 6 bases and J by 4 bases, and 16 bases separated the two germline ends. CDR3 in DNA: TGTGCCAGCAGGACAGAGACGGAGAAAAATCAGCCCCAGCATTTT. This sequence encodes CASRTETEKNQPQHF.

V and J are TRBV28 and TRBJ1-5; D gene uncertain. The CDR3 runs 14 residues. Trimming left V 9 bases short and J 15 bases short, with 27 bases between. Per germline, CDR1 MDHEN and CDR2 SYDVKM. CDR3 residues: CASTRAGSLSDRHF. CDR3 sequence (DNA): TGTGCCAGTACTCGGGCGGGAAGTCTATCGGATCGGCATTTT.

The J gene is TRBJ2-3, the V gene TRBV7-6; the match to TRBD2 covers 11 bases. The CDR3 consists of 16 residues. Per the germline V gene, CDR1 is SGHVS and CDR2 is FNYEAQ. V lost 5 bases, J lost 2 bases, and 6 bases stayed unmatched. CDR3 region: CASSPLAGGITDTQYF. CDR3 nucleotides: TGTGCCAGCAGCCCCTTAGCGGGAGGGATCACAGATACGCAGTATTTT. The full variable domain, rest sourced from reference TRBV7-6 and TRBJ2-3, is GAGVSQSPRYKVTKRGQDVALRCDPISGHVSLYWYRQALGQGPEFLTYFNYEAQQDKSGLPNDRFSAERPEGSISTLTIQRTEQRDSAMYRCASSPLAGGITDTQYFGPGTRLTVL.

The CDR3 region has the DNA TGTGCCAGCAGTCCCCGGGGCGCGGGGGCCTACAATGAGCAGTTCTTC. Amino acids: CASSPRGAGAYNEQFF. This chain links TRBV6-4 with TRBJ2-1; 7 bases are a match to TRBD2. The V gene's germline CDR1 is MRHNA and CDR2 SNTAGT. This CDR3 spans 16 amino acids. The V gene end was trimmed by 5 bases and the J gene end by 2 bases; junction bases not matched to a gene: 9.

V usage is TRBV11-2 and J usage is TRBJ2-2; the D gene is possibly TRBD2 (6 bases). The CDR3 totals 16 residues. V gave up 1 base and J gave up 0 bases, with 9 bases separating them. Germline values: CDR1 SGHAT, CDR2 FQNNGV. The CDR3 bases are TGTGCCAGCAGCTTAGTTCCGGGGGCGAACACCGGGGAGCTGTTTTTT. Protein sequence: CASSLVPGANTGELFF. Full variable domain (rest looked up from reference TRBV11-2 and TRBJ2-2): EAGVAQSPRYKIIEKRQSVAFWCNPISGHATLYWYQQILGQGPKLLIQFQNNGVVDDSQLPKDRFSAERLKGVDSTLKIQPAKLEDSAVYLCASSLVPGANTGELFFGEGSRLTVL.

The chain links TRBV7-9 to TRBJ2-6; 8 bases line up with TRBD1. The length of the CDR3 is 19 residues. The J segment lost 0 bases and the V segment lost 5 bases, leaving 12 bases of the junction unmatched. CDR1 is SEHNR and CDR2 is FQNEAQ in the germline V gene (reference sequence). The CDR3 nucleotides read TGTGCCAGCAGCCTCACACCGGGACAGGCAACCTCTGGGGCCAACGTCCTGACTTTC. Its protein product is CASSLTPGQATSGANVLTF.

J is TRBJ2-5 and V is TRBV6-6; 9 positions agree with TRBD1. The CDR3 has 14 amino acids. After removal of 6 bases from V and 3 bases from J, the junction contained 5 bases not matched to a gene. Germline-derived CDR1 and CDR2 are MNHNY and SVGAGI (reference sequence). The CDR3 loop reads CASRPTGGEETQYF. The CDR3 bases are TGTGCCAGCAGGCCAACAGGGGGCGAAGAGACCCAGTACTTC.

This sequence joins TRBV5-4 and TRBJ2-7; D is possibly TRBD2 (6 bases). V lost 9 bases, J lost 4 bases, and 20 bases lay in between. Germline V gene data show CDR1 as SGHNT and CDR2 as YYREEE (reference sequence). This CDR3 has 14 residues. CDR3 region: CATRREHHQYEQYF. The CDR3 DNA is TGTGCCACCCGGCGGGAACACCACCAATACGAGCAGTACTTC.

The genes are TRBV5-1 and TRBJ1-4, with 8 positions matching TRBD1. Germline V CDR1 and CDR2: SGHRS, YFSETQ. Losses at the gene ends were 0 bases for V and 5 bases for J; bases not matched to a gene: 3. This CDR3 is built from 15 residues. The CDR3 region is CASSLVQGANEKLFF. Here the CDR3 DNA reads TGCGCCAGCAGCTTGGTTCAGGGGGCGAATGAAAAACTGTTTTTT. The full variable domain, rest sourced from reference TRBV5-1 and TRBJ1-4, is KAGVTQTPRYLIKTRGQQVTLSCSPISGHRSVSWYQQTPGQGLQFLFEYFSETQRNKGNFPGRFSGRQFSNSRSEMNVSTLELGDSALYLCASSLVQGANEKLFFGSGTQLSVL.

This clone was seen a single time. The chain has TRBV27 and TRBJ2-2; a possible D gene is TRBD2 (6 bases). From germline, CDR1 is MNHEY and CDR2 SMNVEV (reference sequence). There are 16 residues in the CDR3. V lost 8 bases to trimming and J lost 2 bases, with 18 bases between them. The CDR3 loop is CASGDGRKGNTGELFF. DNA of the CDR3: TGTGCCAGCGGGGACGGGAGAAAGGGAAACACCGGGGAGCTGTTTTTT.

This clone appeared once. The chain recombines TRBV28 with TRBJ2-2; D is possibly TRBD1 or TRBD2 (5 bases each). This CDR3 is built from 13 residues. Trimming stripped 6 bases from V and 5 bases from J, with 10 bases between. CDR1 and CDR2 from the germline V gene are MDHEN and SYDVKM. The CDR3 loop is CASRRGSTGELFF. CDR3 DNA: TGTGCCAGCAGGAGGGGAAGTACCGGGGAGCTGTTTTTT. Full variable domain (outside the CDR3, taken from reference TRBV28 and TRBJ2-2): DVKVTQSSRYLVKRTGEKVFLECVQDMDHENMFWYRQDPGLGLRLIYFSYDVKMKEKGDIPEGYSVSREKKERFSLILESASTNQTSMYLCASRRGSTGELFFGEGSRLTVL.

J is TRBJ2-3 and V is TRBV6-1, with TRBD2 as a possible D gene (6 bases). Germline CDR1 reads MNHNS; CDR2 reads SASEGT. V lost 7 bases and J lost 4, with 18 bases in between. The CDR3 extends over 15 amino acids. CDR3 loop: CASIGAGLSPDTQYF. DNA for the CDR3: TGTGCCAGCATAGGGGCCGGACTAAGTCCAGATACGCAGTATTTT.

The chain uses TRBV28 and TRBJ1-2; D is perhaps TRBD1 (6 bases). Germline V lookup: CDR1 MDHEN, CDR2 SYDVKM. Trimming shortened V by 4 bases and J by 5 bases, and 17 bases separated the two germline ends. There are 15 residues in the CDR3. CDR3 sequence reads: CASSSTDRFRYGYTF. The CDR3 DNA reads as TGTGCCAGCAGTTCCACCGACAGGTTTCGATATGGCTACACCTTC.

This chain joins TRBV5-1 and TRBJ2-7, with D possibly being TRBD2 (6 bases). The germline V gene has CDR1 SGHRS and CDR2 YFSETQ. Trimming shortened V by 1 base and J by 7 bases, and 15 bases separated the two germline ends. The CDR3 runs to 14 residues. DNA for the CDR3: TGCGCCAGCAGCTTGAGCGCCCCGCGGGAAGAGCAGTACTTC. Its protein is CASSLSAPREEQYF.

The chain recombines TRBV14 with TRBJ1-2; 8 nucleotides agree with TRBD1. The ends lost 2 bases at V and 2 bases at J; junction bases unmatched: 16. Germline V gene data show CDR1 as SGHDN and CDR2 as FVKESK. The CDR3 runs 19 residues. Here the CDR3 reads CASSQMVWDRKGANYGYTF. For the CDR3, the DNA is TGTGCCAGCAGCCAAATGGTATGGGACAGGAAGGGGGCAAACTATGGCTACACCTTC.

The chain joins TRBV15 to TRBJ2-1; D perhaps matches TRBD2 (6 bases). Germline V gene data show CDR1 as LNHNV and CDR2 as YYDKDF (reference sequence). Trimming removed 0 bases at V and 6 bases at J, with 12 bases between. The CDR3 runs to 15 residues. CDR3 amino acids: CATSRDWRVANEQFF. DNA for the CDR3: TGTGCCACCAGCAGAGATTGGAGGGTAGCCAATGAGCAGTTCTTC.

This chain joins TRBV5-5 and TRBJ2-7; the match to TRBD1 covers 10 bases. Germline trimming cut 4 bases from V and 2 bases from J; bases unmatched to any gene: 6. The CDR3 runs to 15 residues. Germline V CDR1 and CDR2: SGHKS, YYEKEE (reference sequence). The CDR3 DNA reads TGTGCCAGCAGCCCGCCCGGGACAGGGGCCTACGAGCAGTACTTC. This translates into CASSPPGTGAYEQYF.

On this clone itself: In the same sample, other DNA sequences code for this CDR3. The gene calls are TRBV9 and TRBJ2-3; D remains unclear. Germline CDR1 and CDR2: SGDLS and YYNGEE. The CDR3 sequence is 13 residues long. V shed 2 bases and J shed 0 bases, with 4 bases lying between them. The CDR3 loop is CASSVTSTDTQYF. The CDR3, as DNA: TGTGCCAGCAGCGTGACCAGCACAGATACGCAGTATTTT.

The chain employs TRBV5-1 and TRBJ2-1; 9 bases fit TRBD1. The V gene end was trimmed by 0 bases and the J gene end by 9 bases; junction bases not matched to a gene: 4. This CDR3 contains 14 residues. The germline V gene has CDR1 SGHRS and CDR2 YFSETQ. CDR3 sequence: CASSLGQGDSEQFF. The CDR3 DNA is TGCGCCAGCAGCTTGGGACAGGGGGATAGTGAGCAGTTCTTC.

This sequence joins TRBV28 and TRBJ1-4; D not resolved. Trimming left V 2 bases short and J 3 bases short, with 7 bases between. CDR3 length: 14 amino acids. The germline V gene encodes CDR1 MDHEN and CDR2 SYDVKM. CDR3 coding DNA: TGTGCCAGCAGTTTAGGACCGCCTAATGAAAAACTGTTTTTT. This sequence encodes CASSLGPPNEKLFF.